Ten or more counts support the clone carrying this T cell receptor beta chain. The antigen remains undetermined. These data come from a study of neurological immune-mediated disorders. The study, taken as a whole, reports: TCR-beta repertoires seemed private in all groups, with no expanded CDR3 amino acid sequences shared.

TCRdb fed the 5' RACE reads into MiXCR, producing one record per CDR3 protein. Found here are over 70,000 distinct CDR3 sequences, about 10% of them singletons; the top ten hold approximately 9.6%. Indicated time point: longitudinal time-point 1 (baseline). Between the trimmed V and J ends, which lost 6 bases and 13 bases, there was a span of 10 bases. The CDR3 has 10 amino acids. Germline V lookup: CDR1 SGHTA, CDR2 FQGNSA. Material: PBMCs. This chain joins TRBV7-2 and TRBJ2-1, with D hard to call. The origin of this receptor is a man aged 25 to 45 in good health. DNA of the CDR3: TGTGCCAGCAGTCAGGCTATACAGTTCTTC. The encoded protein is CASSQAIQFF.